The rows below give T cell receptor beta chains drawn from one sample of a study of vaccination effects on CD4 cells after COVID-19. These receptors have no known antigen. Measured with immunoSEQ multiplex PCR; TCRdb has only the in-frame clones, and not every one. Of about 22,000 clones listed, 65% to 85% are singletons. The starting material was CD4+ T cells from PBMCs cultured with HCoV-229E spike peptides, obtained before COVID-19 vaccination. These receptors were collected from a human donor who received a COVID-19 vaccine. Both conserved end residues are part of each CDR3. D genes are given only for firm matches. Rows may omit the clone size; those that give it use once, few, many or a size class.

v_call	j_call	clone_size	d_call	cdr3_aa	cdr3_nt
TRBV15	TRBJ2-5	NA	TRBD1	CATRLTGGEETQYF	TGTGCCACCAGGCTCACAGGGGGCGAGGAGACCCAGTACTTC
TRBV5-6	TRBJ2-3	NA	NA	CASSLVQGGGTDTQYF	TGTGCCAGCAGCTTGGTACAGGGAGGCGGCACAGATACGCAGTATTTT
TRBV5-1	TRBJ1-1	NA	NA	CASSPQVRGGTEAFF	TGCGCCAGCAGCCCCCAGGTGAGGGGCGGCACTGAAGCTTTCTTT
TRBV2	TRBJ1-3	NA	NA	CASSVEVESHTIYF	TGTGCCAGCAGTGTAGAGGTTGAATCACACACCATATATTTT
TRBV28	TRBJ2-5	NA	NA	CASSGPLSETQYF	TGTGCCAGCAGCGGCCCACTCTCGGAGACCCAGTACTTC
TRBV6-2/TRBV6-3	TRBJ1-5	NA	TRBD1	CASSSAPGGGKANQPQHF	TGTGCCAGCAGTTCCGCTCCAGGGGGGGGAAAGGCCAATCAGCCCCAGCATTTT
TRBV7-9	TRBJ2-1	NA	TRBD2	CASSLILAGAGEQFF	TGTGCCAGCAGCTTAATACTAGCGGGAGCAGGTGAGCAGTTCTTC
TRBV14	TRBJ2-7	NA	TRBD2	CASSQIAGGSYEQYF	TGTGCCAGCAGCCAAATAGCGGGAGGCTCCTACGAGCAGTACTTC
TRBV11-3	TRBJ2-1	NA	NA	CASSLGTYNEQFF	TGTGCCAGCAGCCTTGGGACCTACAATGAGCAGTTCTTC
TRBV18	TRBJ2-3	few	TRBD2	CASSLGLANPSGNTQYF	TGTGCCAGCTCACTCGGACTAGCTAATCCCTCGGGAAATACGCAGTATTTT
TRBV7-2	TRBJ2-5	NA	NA	CASSLPGGMETQYF	TGTGCCAGCAGTTTACCGGGGGGCATGGAGACCCAGTACTTC
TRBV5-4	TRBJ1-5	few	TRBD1	CASSLDRGKNQPQHF	TGTGCCAGCAGCTTGGACAGGGGGAAGAACCAGCCCCAGCATTTT
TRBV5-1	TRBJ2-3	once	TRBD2	CASRTGGGGPSTDTQYF	TGCGCCAGCAGGACCGGCGGGGGGGGACCTAGCACAGATACGCAGTATTTT
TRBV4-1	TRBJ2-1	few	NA	CASSLNNEQFF	TGCGCCAGCAGCCTCAACAATGAGCAGTTCTTC
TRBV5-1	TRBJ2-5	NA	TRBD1	CASSRRDRGLETQYF	TGCGCCAGCAGCCGCCGGGACAGGGGGCTAGAGACCCAGTACTTC
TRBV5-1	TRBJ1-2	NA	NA	CASSLAGAESYTF	TGCGCCAGCAGCTTGGCAGGGGCCGAAAGCTACACCTTC
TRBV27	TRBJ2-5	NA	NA	CASSFRVRETQYF	TGTGCCAGCAGTTTCAGGGTCCGAGAGACCCAGTACTTC
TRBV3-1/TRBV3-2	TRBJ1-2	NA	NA	CASSYRRGSRPYGYTF	TGTGCCAGCAGCTATAGGCGGGGCAGCCGGCCGTATGGCTACACCTTC
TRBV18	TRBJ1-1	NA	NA	CASSSDRNTEAFF	TGTGCCAGCTCATCGGACAGGAACACTGAAGCTTTCTTT
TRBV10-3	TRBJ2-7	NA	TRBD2	CAISAELAGGYEQYF	TGTGCCATCAGTGCCGAACTAGCGGGAGGGTACGAGCAGTACTTC
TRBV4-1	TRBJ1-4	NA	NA	CASSQVLQGYSEKLFF	TGCGCCAGCAGCCAAGTCCTACAGGGTTACTCTGAAAAACTGTTTTTT
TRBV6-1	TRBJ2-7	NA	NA	CASSESKGPFYEQYF	TGTGCCAGCAGTGAATCTAAGGGACCCTTCTACGAGCAGTACTTC
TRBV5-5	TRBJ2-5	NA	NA	CASSLDSVLGSAETQYF	TGTGCCAGCAGCTTGGACTCTGTGTTGGGAAGTGCTGAGACCCAGTACTTC
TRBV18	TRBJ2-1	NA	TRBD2	CASSPPSGRGNEQFF	TGTGCCAGCTCACCCCCTAGCGGGAGGGGTAATGAGCAGTTCTTC
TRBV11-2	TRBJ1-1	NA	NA	CASSQNTPSNTEAFF	TGTGCCAGCAGCCAAAACACCCCCTCGAACACTGAAGCTTTCTTT
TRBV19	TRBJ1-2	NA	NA	CASTPTITDNYGYTF	TGTGCCAGTACCCCTACCATAACAGACAACTATGGCTACACCTTC
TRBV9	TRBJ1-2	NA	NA	CASSVGPRGDGYTF	TGTGCCAGCAGCGTAGGGCCAAGGGGGGACGGCTACACCTTC
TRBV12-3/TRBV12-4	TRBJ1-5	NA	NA	CASSFGFNQPQHF	TGTGCCAGCAGTTTCGGGTTTAATCAGCCCCAGCATTTT
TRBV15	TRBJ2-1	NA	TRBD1	CATSDGIRGYEQFF	TGTGCCACCAGCGACGGGATCAGGGGGTACGAGCAGTTCTTC
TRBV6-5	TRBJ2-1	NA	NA	CASLMSSYNEQFF	TGTGCCAGCTTGATGAGCTCCTACAATGAGCAGTTCTTC
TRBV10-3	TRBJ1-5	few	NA	CAISEGSGQPQHF	TGTGCCATCAGTGAGGGGTCAGGACAGCCCCAGCATTTT
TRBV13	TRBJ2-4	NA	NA	CASSFADRNIQYF	TGTGCCAGCAGCTTCGCGGACAGAAACATTCAGTACTTC
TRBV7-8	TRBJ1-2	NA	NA	CASSPWGLAAGYTF	TGTGCCAGCAGCCCCTGGGGGCTCGCGGCGGGCTACACCTTC